This is a list of T cell receptor beta chains from one sample in a study of blood T cell repertoires in COVID-19. The table came from immunoSEQ multiplex PCR; TCRdb's copy has only in-frame clones and leaves some out. The sample shows 85,000 to 120,000 clones, around 80% of them seen only once. Sequencing used peripheral blood. The receptor set was obtained from a man at least 80 years old with COVID-19, enrolled during active disease. CDR3s include the opening cysteine and the closing phenylalanine or tryptophan. A D gene is named only where the DNA matches it firmly. Size values are once, few and many counts, or a class for expanded clones, and some rows have none.

V	J	size	D	CDR3	DNA
TRBV3-1/TRBV3-2	TRBJ1-2	.	.	CASSQDDGGTNYGYTF	TGTGCCAGCAGCCAAGATGACGGGGGGACTAACTATGGCTACACCTTC
TRBV27	TRBJ1-2	.	TRBD1	CASRGQGLSGYTF	TGTGCCAGCAGGGGACAGGGGCTAAGTGGCTACACCTTC
TRBV10-3	TRBJ2-7	.	TRBD2	CAISEPLGLAGSYEQYF	TGTGCCATCAGTGAGCCCTTAGGACTAGCGGGTTCCTACGAGCAGTACTTC
TRBV9	TRBJ1-2	.	.	CASSVGGRANYGYTF	TGTGCCAGCAGCGTAGGGGGCAGGGCTAACTATGGCTACACCTTC
TRBV6-5	TRBJ2-1	few	.	CASRRLGGEQFF	TGTGCCAGCAGAAGGTTAGGCGGTGAGCAGTTCTTC
TRBV5-6	TRBJ2-5	.	TRBD1	CASSLVQGARETQYF	TGTGCCAGCAGCTTGGTTCAGGGGGCGAGGGAGACCCAGTACTTC
TRBV11-2	TRBJ1-3	.	.	CASSLDSSGNTIYF	TGTGCCAGCAGCCTGGACAGCTCTGGAAACACCATATATTTT
TRBV19	TRBJ2-3	.	TRBD2	CASRLTSASTDTQYF	TGTGCCAGCCGGCTAACTAGCGCCAGCACAGATACGCAGTATTTT
TRBV28	TRBJ1-1	.	.	CASSLSGTHRRGAFF	TGTGCCAGCAGTTTATCAGGGACTCATCGAAGGGGAGCTTTCTTT
TRBV11-1	TRBJ2-3	few	.	CASSLRSLGTDTQYF	TGTGCCAGCAGCTTACGTTCACTAGGCACAGATACGCAGTATTTT
TRBV28	TRBJ2-3	.	.	CASSTPGGVGDTQYF	TGTGCCAGCAGCACCCCCGGGGGAGTAGGAGATACGCAGTATTTT
TRBV11-2	TRBJ1-1	.	TRBD1	CASSVGTGEAFF	TGTGCCAGCAGCGTCGGGACAGGAGAAGCTTTCTTT
TRBV27	TRBJ2-7	.	TRBD2	CASSLFGGLAGSSYEQYF	TGTGCCAGCAGTTTATTTGGGGGACTAGCGGGATCCTCCTACGAGCAGTACTTC
TRBV7-6	TRBJ2-5	.	TRBD2	CASSLARGTSKETQYF	TGTGCCAGCAGCTTAGCGCGCGGGACTAGCAAGGAGACCCAGTACTTC
TRBV9	TRBJ1-5	.	TRBD1	CASSVGGQVNQPQHF	TGTGCCAGCAGCGTGGGGGGACAGGTTAATCAGCCCCAGCATTTT
TRBV24-1	TRBJ2-1	once	.	CATSPFGGGGYNEQFF	TGTGCCACCAGTCCCTTTGGGGGAGGGGGTTACAATGAGCAGTTCTTC
TRBV7-2	TRBJ2-1	.	.	CASSPGYYNEQFF	TGTGCCAGCAGCCCGGGTTATTACAATGAGCAGTTCTTC
TRBV19	TRBJ1-2	.	TRBD1	CASSTSDRLSLHGYTF	TGTGCCAGTAGTACATCGGACAGGCTCTCTCTCCATGGCTACACCTTC
TRBV28	TRBJ2-7	.	.	CASSLAGEAYEQYF	TGTGCCAGCAGTTTAGCAGGGGAAGCCTACGAGCAGTACTTC
TRBV7-9	TRBJ2-1	.	TRBD2	CASSPRLADFNEQFF	TGTGCCAGCAGCCCGAGACTAGCGGACTTCAATGAGCAGTTCTTC
TRBV9	TRBJ2-7	.	TRBD1	CASSPQDRATLGSYEQYF	TGTGCCAGCAGCCCGCAGGACAGGGCGACACTCGGCTCCTACGAGCAGTACTTC
TRBV7-2	TRBJ1-2	few	TRBD1	CASSYGTDYGYTF	TGTGCCAGCAGCTACGGGACAGACTATGGCTACACCTTC
TRBV24-1	TRBJ2-1	.	TRBD2	CATSELAGPNEQFF	TGTGCCACCAGTGAGCTAGCGGGACCCAATGAGCAGTTCTTC
TRBV19	TRBJ2-7	.	.	CAECSSRAYEQYF	TGTGCCGAGTGTTCCTCCCGAGCCTACGAGCAGTACTTC
TRBV27	TRBJ2-3	few	.	CASSLYGGTVVTDTQYF	TGTGCCAGCAGTTTATATGGCGGGACAGTAGTCACAGATACGCAGTATTTT
TRBV3-1/TRBV3-2	TRBJ2-7	few	TRBD1	CASSQMTGPSYEQYF	TGTGCCAGCAGCCAGATGACAGGGCCCTCCTACGAGCAGTACTTC
TRBV7-8	TRBJ2-3	.	.	CASSLGIGGTDTQYF	TGTGCCAGCAGCTTAGGAATAGGAGGCACAGATACGCAGTATTTT
TRBV7-6	TRBJ2-1	.	.	CASSLYGGSSSYNEQFF	TGTGCCAGCAGCTTATACGGCGGCTCGAGCTCCTACAATGAGCAGTTCTTC
TRBV3-1/TRBV3-2	TRBJ2-5	.	TRBD1	CASSQEPYRGHETQYF	TGTGCCAGCAGCCAAGAGCCGTACAGGGGTCATGAGACCCAGTACTTC
TRBV4-1	TRBJ2-2	once	.	CASSQDRDNGELFF	TGCGCCAGCAGCCAAGACCGGGACAACGGGGAGCTGTTTTTT
TRBV10-2	TRBJ2-2	.	TRBD2	CASSGTSGGTGELFF	TGCGCCAGCAGTGGGACTAGCGGGGGGACCGGGGAGCTGTTTTTT
TRBV5-4	TRBJ2-5	.	.	CASSLGTGARRGGPETQYF	TGTGCCAGCAGCTTGGGGACAGGGGCGCGGCGGGGGGGTCCAGAGACCCAGTACTTC